These 18 T cell receptor beta chains originate from one sample sequenced in a study of somatic mutations in cytotoxic T cells in rheumatoid arthritis. The protocol was immunoSEQ multiplex PCR, while the TCRdb copy is restricted to in-frame clones and leaves out a portion. The sample has some 30,000 clones, around nine tenths seen once. Sequencing was carried out using CD8+ T cells sorted from blood. These receptors were obtained from an adult with rheumatoid arthritis.

The V and J genes are TRBV27 and TRBJ2-1, with D perhaps TRBD1 or TRBD2 (6 bases each). The CDR3 is 14 amino acids. In germline, CDR1 is MNHEY, CDR2 SMNVEV (reference sequence). Deletions cut 5 bases from V and 5 bases from J, with 13 bases between. The CDR3 is CASSPIGGNNEQFF. The CDR3 nucleotides are TGTGCCAGCAGTCCTATAGGGGGGAACAATGAGCAGTTCTTC.

Written as DNA, the CDR3 is TGTGCCAGCAGCTCCCTGGTCACCGCTAGCACAGATACGCAGTATTTT. This sequence encodes CASSSLVTASTDTQYF. The V call is TRBV7-3, the J call TRBJ2-3; the D is unclear. V shed 4 bases and J shed 0 bases, with 14 bases lying between them. Germline assignment: CDR1 SGHTA and CDR2 FQGTGA. The length of the CDR3 is 16 residues.

The chain combines TRBV4-1 with TRBJ2-2; 10 nucleotides agree with TRBD2. Germline CDR1 is MGHRA and CDR2 is YSYEKL. This CDR3 has 19 amino acids. V lost 0 bases to trimming and J lost 3 bases; unmatched junction nucleotides: 10. The CDR3, as DNA: TGCGCCAGCAGCCAAGAACTAGCGGGACACTCCTTGGACACCGGGGAGCTGTTTTTT. Amino acid sequence: CASSQELAGHSLDTGELFF.

The chain joins TRBV11-2 to TRBJ2-7, with D perhaps assigned TRBD1 or TRBD2 (5 bases each). Per germline, CDR1 SGHAT and CDR2 FQNNGV. Trimming took 0 bases from V and 2 from J, leaving 14 bases between them. This CDR3 is 16 amino acids long. The CDR3 region has the DNA TGTGCCAGCAGCTTAGAAGCCGGGACGGAGACCTACGAGCAGTACTTC. Amino acids: CASSLEAGTETYEQYF.

This chain connects TRBV2 to TRBJ1-5; 7 positions agree with TRBD1. The ends lost 5 bases at V and 3 bases at J; junction bases unmatched: 13. The germline V gene has CDR1 SNHLY and CDR2 FYNNEI. The CDR3 extends over 17 amino acids. The CDR3 coding sequence is TGTGCCAGCAGTCTACTACTCGCGGGACAGATCAATCAGCCCCAGCATTTT. Translating it yields CASSLLLAGQINQPQHF.

J is TRBJ2-1 and V is TRBV15, with D unclear. Germline V gene data show CDR1 as LNHNV and CDR2 as YYDKDF (reference sequence). The ends were cut back, 0 bases at V and 10 bases at J, with 10 bases in the middle. The CDR3 contains 13 residues. The DNA for the CDR3 is TGTGCCACCAGCAGAGAAAACCCCAGGGAGCAGTTCTTC. It encodes CATSRENPREQFF.

V gene TRBV11-2 combines with J gene TRBJ2-5; TRBD2 matches at 7 bases. CDR1 is SGHAT, CDR2 FQNNGV, per germline. The CDR3 spans 15 residues. The V segment lost 4 bases and the J segment 5 bases; nucleotides outside the gene matches: 10. DNA for the CDR3: TGTGCCAGCAGCTCAGGAGGCGGGAGCGGGGAGACCCAGTACTTC. Translated: CASSSGGGSGETQYF.

V is TRBV28 and J is TRBJ2-1; 7 bases map to TRBD2. The CDR3 has 14 amino acids. V lost 1 base and J lost 5; bases outside the gene matches: 2. The V gene's germline CDR1 is MDHEN and CDR2 SYDVKM. Here the CDR3 reads CASSLLGLDNEQFF. The CDR3, as DNA: TGTGCCAGCAGTTTATTAGGACTAGACAATGAGCAGTTCTTC.

V gene TRBV2 combines with J gene TRBJ2-2; the D gene is possibly TRBD2 (6 bases). Trimming pared 6 bases from V and 3 bases from J, leaving 14 bases between. The CDR3 consists of 15 residues. CDR1 and CDR2 from the germline V gene are SNHLY and FYNNEI. The CDR3 DNA follows: TGTGCCAGCAGGCGGGCGGGAAGAGACACCGGGGAGCTGTTTTTT. Translated: CASRRAGRDTGELFF.

The chain employs TRBV28 and TRBJ2-1, with 14 bases matching TRBD2. The germline V gene has CDR1 MDHEN and CDR2 SYDVKM. This CDR3 region has 17 residues. The trim removed 5 bases at V and 2 bases at J, leaving 5 bases unmatched. The chain's CDR3 is CASSQGLAGDPYNEQFF. DNA of the CDR3: TGTGCCAGCAGTCAGGGACTAGCGGGAGACCCCTACAATGAGCAGTTCTTC. The whole variable domain, remainder taken from reference TRBV28 and TRBJ2-1, is DVKVTQSSRYLVKRTGEKVFLECVQDMDHENMFWYRQDPGLGLRLIYFSYDVKMKEKGDIPEGYSVSREKKERFSLILESASTNQTSMYLCASSQGLAGDPYNEQFFGPGTRLTVL.

The chain uses TRBV6-5 and TRBJ2-2; 7 nucleotides line up with TRBD1. CDR1 MNHEY and CDR2 SVGAGI come from the germline V gene. The CDR3 covers 15 residues. V shed 6 bases and J 5 bases; nucleotides not matched to a gene: 9. CDR3 coding DNA: TGTGCCAGCAGCACAGACAGGGAACAAACCGGGGAGCTGTTTTTT. This codes for CASSTDREQTGELFF.

The V and J genes are TRBV27 and TRBJ2-7; 7 bases line up with TRBD1. The CDR3 runs 14 residues. CDR1 is MNHEY and CDR2 is SMNVEV in the germline V gene (reference sequence). Trimming took 4 bases from V and 0 from J; bases not matched to a gene: 3. The DNA for the CDR3 is TGTGCCAGCAGTTGGGCAGGGGGCTCCTACGAGCAGTACTTC. Translated: CASSWAGGSYEQYF.

The chain joins TRBV5-1 to TRBJ2-7, with 10 bases lining up with TRBD1. Germline V CDR1 and CDR2: SGHRS, YFSETQ. This CDR3 is 15 amino acids long. J lost 3 bases, V lost 4 bases, and 7 bases had no gene match. CDR3 DNA sequence: TGCGCCAGCAGCACAGGGACAGGGGAGGACTACGAGCAGTACTTC. Protein sequence: CASSTGTGEDYEQYF.

The chain links TRBV5-1 to TRBJ2-1; D is perhaps TRBD1 or TRBD2 (5 bases each). CDR1 and CDR2 from the germline V gene are SGHRS and YFSETQ. Trimming took off 2 bases at V and 8 bases at J, with 11 bases between the two ends. This CDR3 region has 13 residues. CDR3 region: CASSFGGVDEQFF. The CDR3 DNA is TGCGCCAGCAGCTTTGGGGGAGTAGATGAGCAGTTCTTC.

V gene TRBV11-3 combines with J gene TRBJ2-7; TRBD1 agrees at 8 bases. CDR1 is SGHNT, CDR2 YENEEA, per germline. This CDR3 contains 14 residues. V lost 5 bases and J lost 5; bases outside the gene matches: 8. CDR3 sequence: CASSERTGSNEQYF. In DNA, the CDR3 is TGTGCCAGCAGCGAACGGACAGGGAGTAACGAGCAGTACTTC. The full variable domain, with the rest looked up from reference TRBV11-3 and TRBJ2-7, is EAGVVQSPRYKIIEKKQPVAFWCNPISGHNTLYWYLQNLGQGPELLIRYENEEAVDDSQLPKDRFSAERLKGVDSTLKIQPAELGDSAVYLCASSERTGSNEQYFGPGTRLTVT.

The J gene is TRBJ2-2, the V gene TRBV9; 7 nucleotides match TRBD2. CDR1 is SGDLS, CDR2 YYNGEE, per germline. Trimming cost V 0 bases and J 0 bases; bases outside gene matches: 5. This CDR3 has 17 residues. CDR3 sequence reads: CASSVASGLSNTGELFF. The CDR3 coding sequence is TGTGCCAGCAGCGTAGCTAGCGGCCTTTCGAACACCGGGGAGCTGTTTTTT.

The CDR3 DNA is TGTGCCATCAGCAATCGGCAGTCTACTTCTTCTGGGGCCAACGTCCTGACTTTC. Residues: CAISNRQSTSSGANVLTF. The chain is built from TRBV10-3 and TRBJ2-6; D gene ambiguous. V was trimmed by 6 bases and J by 1 base, leaving 19 bases between them. CDR3 length: 18 residues. CDR1 and CDR2 from the germline V gene are ENHRY and SYGVKD.

The chain employs TRBV5-5 and TRBJ2-2, with D unclear. CDR3 length equals 12 residues. Trimming took off 4 bases at V and 3 bases at J, with 4 bases between the two ends. Looked up from germline, CDR1 is SGHKS and CDR2 is YYEKEE (reference sequence). The CDR3 protein is CASSPDTGELFF. The DNA of the CDR3 is TGTGCCAGCAGCCCGGACACCGGGGAGCTGTTTTTT.